This TCR beta chain comes out of a study of blood T cell repertoires in COVID-19 (dated by TCRdb to 2020 to 2021). Turning to the overall study: Samples covering the acute and convalescent phases of COVID-19 were provided by collaborators in the United States, Italy and Spain. The material from the prospective study consisted of cDNA or gDNA derived from T cells, B-cell-depleted T cells, or PBMCs. Deeply sampled blood TCRbeta repertoires from subjects exposed to, actively infected with, or recovered from COVID-19 were included in the dataset. The repertoires were made available in a free public database intended to serve as a resource for research on the immune response to SARS-CoV-2. Samples came from the ongoing ImmuneRACE study (first 160 participants) plus 1,254 subjects from 6 global collaborators. Sample metadata almost always included a de-identified subject ID, COVID-19 status, age in years and sex. Where available, HLA class I and class II types were obtained from metadata supplied by the sample provider rather than from assay-based typing.

Note on this clone: There is no known antigen for this receptor. No base quality information exists; no much larger clone differs at one position.

What the study reported, not specific to this receptor: The amount of clinical and demographic metadata varied by source and participant and was provided uncurated.

The germline V gene (reference sequence) gives CDR1 as MNHEY and CDR2 as SMNVEV. From cysteine to phenylalanine, the CDR3 is 14 amino acids long. The entry retains the CDR3 DNA only, 42 bases that are in frame from base 1. A distance of 9 bases separates the germline ends of V and J, which lose 3 bases and 0 bases respectively. Whole blood was collected in K2EDTA tubes by collaborating institutions according to the institutions' own protocols. For TCRbeta analysis, collaborators shipped samples in one of three forms: frozen whole blood, isolated PBMCs, or DNA extracted from either of those sample types. The immunoSEQ Assay, a bias-controlled multiplex PCR, was used to amplify TCRbeta CDR3 regions from genomic DNA. Regarding the original processing steps: Nucleated cell counts per sample were estimated from amplification of reference gene primers within the assay. Sequence reads were collapsed and filtered to measure the absolute abundance of every unique TCRbeta CDR3 rearrangement. Productive Simpson clonality was computed per sample as the square root of Simpson's diversity index over productive rearrangements. TCRdb took this table from immuneACCESS and kept in-frame rearrangements with V and J called. Such tables lack part of the clones; where checked against another copy, unresolved V genes explain under half of the gap, and the rest is unexplained. V and J calls and clone size follow that table, whereas D and trimming were derived from the DNA. The table for this sample lists under 80,000 clones; 80% of them were counted only once. The ten largest clones represent approximately 12% of the sample.

The sequence joins TRBV27 to TRBJ2-7, and the D gene may be TRBD2, 5 bases matching. The specimen was peripheral blood. This receptor was identified in a human donor in a cohort sampled during active COVID-19. The nucleotides read TGTGCCAGCAGTTTCCTGACTAACTCCTACGAGCAGTACTTC. Its coded protein is CASSFLTNSYEQYF.